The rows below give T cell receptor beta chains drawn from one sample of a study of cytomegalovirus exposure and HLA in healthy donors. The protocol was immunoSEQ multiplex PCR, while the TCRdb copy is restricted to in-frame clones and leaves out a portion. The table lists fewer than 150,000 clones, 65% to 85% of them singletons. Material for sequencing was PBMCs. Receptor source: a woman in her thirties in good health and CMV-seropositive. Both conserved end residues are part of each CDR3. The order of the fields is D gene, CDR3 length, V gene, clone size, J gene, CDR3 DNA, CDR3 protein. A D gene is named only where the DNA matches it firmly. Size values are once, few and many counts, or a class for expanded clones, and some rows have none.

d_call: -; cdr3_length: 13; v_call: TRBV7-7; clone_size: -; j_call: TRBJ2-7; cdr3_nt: TGTGCTAGCAGCTCCGGGCGGGGCTACGAGCAGTACTTC; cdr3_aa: CASSSGRGYEQYF
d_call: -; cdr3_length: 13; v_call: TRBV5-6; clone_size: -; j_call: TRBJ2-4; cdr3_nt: TGTGCCAGCAGCGCGGCGGGGGCGCCAGCGGAGTACTTC; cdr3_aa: CASSAAGAPAEYF
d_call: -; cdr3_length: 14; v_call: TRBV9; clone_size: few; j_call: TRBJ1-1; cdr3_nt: TGTGCCAGCAGCGTGGCCAGGGAAAATGTTGAAGCTTTCTTT; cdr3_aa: CASSVARENVEAFF
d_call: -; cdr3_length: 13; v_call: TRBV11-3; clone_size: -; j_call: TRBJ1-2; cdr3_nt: TGTGCCAGCAGCTTAGGACACTACTATGGCTACACCTTC; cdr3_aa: CASSLGHYYGYTF
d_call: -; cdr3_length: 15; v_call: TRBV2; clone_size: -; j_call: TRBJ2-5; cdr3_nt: TGTGCCAGCAGTCCAGCGGGACAGGTATCCGTAAAGCAGTACTTC; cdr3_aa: CASSPAGQVSVKQYF
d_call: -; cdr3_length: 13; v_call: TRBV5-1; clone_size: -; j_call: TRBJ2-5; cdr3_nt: TGCGCCAGCAGCTCGCAGGTTCAAGAGACCCAGTACTTC; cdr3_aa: CASSSQVQETQYF
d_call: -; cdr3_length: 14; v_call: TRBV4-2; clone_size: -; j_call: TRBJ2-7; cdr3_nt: TGTGCCAGCAGCCAAGATGAAGGTAGCCGCGAGCAGTACTTC; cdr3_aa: CASSQDEGSREQYF
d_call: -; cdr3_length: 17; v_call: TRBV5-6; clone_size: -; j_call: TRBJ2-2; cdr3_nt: TGTGCCAGCAGCTTGGTCCTACTTGAGGGAAGCACCGGGGAGCTGTTTTTT; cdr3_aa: CASSLVLLEGSTGELFF
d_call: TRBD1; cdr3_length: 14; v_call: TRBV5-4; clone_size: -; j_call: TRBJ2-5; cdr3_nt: TGTGCCAGCAGCTGGGACAGGCTCCAAGAGACCCAGTACTTC; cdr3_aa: CASSWDRLQETQYF
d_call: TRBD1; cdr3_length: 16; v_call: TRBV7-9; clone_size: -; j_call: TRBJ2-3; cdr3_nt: TGTGCCAGCAGCTCACCTACAGGGGGGTACACAGATACGCAGTATTTT; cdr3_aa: CASSSPTGGYTDTQYF
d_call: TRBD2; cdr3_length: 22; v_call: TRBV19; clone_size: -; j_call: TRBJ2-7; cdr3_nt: TGTGCCAGTAGTATATCCGGGACAGGGACTCCGGGACTAGCGGGAGCAGGCTACGAGCAGTACTTC; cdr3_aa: CASSISGTGTPGLAGAGYEQYF
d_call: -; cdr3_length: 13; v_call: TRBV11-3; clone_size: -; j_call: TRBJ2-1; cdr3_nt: TGTGCCAGCAGCCGGGAGGGGGCCCATGAGCAGTTCTTC; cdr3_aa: CASSREGAHEQFF
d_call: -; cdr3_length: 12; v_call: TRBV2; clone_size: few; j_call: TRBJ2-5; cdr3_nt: TGTGCCAGCCGAGGGATTCAAGAGACCCAGTACTTC; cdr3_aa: CASRGIQETQYF
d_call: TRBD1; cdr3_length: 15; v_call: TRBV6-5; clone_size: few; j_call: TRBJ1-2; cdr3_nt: TGTGCCAGCAGTAGACAGGGGGCGGGCAACTATGGCTACACCTTC; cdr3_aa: CASSRQGAGNYGYTF
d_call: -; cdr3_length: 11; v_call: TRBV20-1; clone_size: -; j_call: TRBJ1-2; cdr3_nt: TGCAGTGCTAAGGACATCTATGGCTACACCTTC; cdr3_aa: CSAKDIYGYTF
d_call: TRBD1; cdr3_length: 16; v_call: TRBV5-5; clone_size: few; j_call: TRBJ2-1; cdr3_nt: TGTGCCAGCAGCTTTTTCGGGACAGGGACCTACAATGAGCAGTTCTTC; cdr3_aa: CASSFFGTGTYNEQFF
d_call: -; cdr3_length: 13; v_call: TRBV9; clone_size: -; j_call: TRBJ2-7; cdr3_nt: TGTGCCAGCAGCGACGGGACATCCTACGAGCAGTACTTC; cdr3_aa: CASSDGTSYEQYF
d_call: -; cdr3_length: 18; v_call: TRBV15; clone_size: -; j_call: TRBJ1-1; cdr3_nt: TGTGCCACCAGCAGAGATGGAAGTGGGGAGCGGTTGAACACTGAAGCTTTCTTT; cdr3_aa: CATSRDGSGERLNTEAFF
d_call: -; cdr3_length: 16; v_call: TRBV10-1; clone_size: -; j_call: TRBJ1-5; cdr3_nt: TGCGCCAGCAGCCCCCTGGTGAGAGGCGAGAATCAGCCCCAGCATTTT; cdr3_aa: CASSPLVRGENQPQHF
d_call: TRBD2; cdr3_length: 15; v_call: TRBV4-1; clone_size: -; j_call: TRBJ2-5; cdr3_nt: TGCGCCAGCAGCCAAGATCGGACTAGCGGAGAGACCCAGTACTTC; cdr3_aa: CASSQDRTSGETQYF
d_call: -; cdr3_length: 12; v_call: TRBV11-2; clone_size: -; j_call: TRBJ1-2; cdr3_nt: TGTGCCAGCAGCTTAGATCGTTCCGTCTACACCTTC; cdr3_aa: CASSLDRSVYTF
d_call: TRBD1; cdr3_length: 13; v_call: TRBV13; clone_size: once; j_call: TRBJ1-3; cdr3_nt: TGTGCCAGCAGCCTGGGACAGGGAAACACCATATATTTT; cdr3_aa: CASSLGQGNTIYF
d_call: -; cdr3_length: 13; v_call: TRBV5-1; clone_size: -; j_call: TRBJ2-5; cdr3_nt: TGCGCCAGCAGCTCGGAGTACCAAGAGACCCAGTACTTC; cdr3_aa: CASSSEYQETQYF
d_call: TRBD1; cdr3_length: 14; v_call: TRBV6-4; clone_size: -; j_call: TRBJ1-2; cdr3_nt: TGTGCCAGCTCTCCCGACAGGGCCCCCTATGGCTACACCTTC; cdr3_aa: CASSPDRAPYGYTF
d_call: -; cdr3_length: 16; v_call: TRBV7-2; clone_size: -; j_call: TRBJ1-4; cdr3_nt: TGTGCCAGCAGCATAAATTGGGGGGCAACTAATGAAAAACTGTTTTTT; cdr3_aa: CASSINWGATNEKLFF
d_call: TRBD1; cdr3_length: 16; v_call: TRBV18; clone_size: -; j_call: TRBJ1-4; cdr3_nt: TGTGCCAGCTCACCGAACACAGGGACAGGGCCCGGAAAACTGTTTTTT; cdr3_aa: CASSPNTGTGPGKLFF
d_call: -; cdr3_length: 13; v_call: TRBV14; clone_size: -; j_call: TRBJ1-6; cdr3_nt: TGTGCCAGCAGCCAAGTAAGCGGTTCACCCCTCCACTTT; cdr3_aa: CASSQVSGSPLHF
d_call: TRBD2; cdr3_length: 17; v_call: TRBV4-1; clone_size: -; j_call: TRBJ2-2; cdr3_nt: TGCGCCAGCAGCCAAGAAGGCCGGCTAGCGGGAAACGGGGAGCTGTTTTTT; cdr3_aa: CASSQEGRLAGNGELFF
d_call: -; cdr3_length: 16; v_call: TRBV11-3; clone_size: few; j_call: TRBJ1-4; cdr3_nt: TGTGCCAGCAGCTTAGGCGAGGGCAACGTGAATGAAAAACTGTTTTTT; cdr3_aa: CASSLGEGNVNEKLFF
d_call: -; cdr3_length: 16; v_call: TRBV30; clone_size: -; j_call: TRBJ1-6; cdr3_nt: TGTGCCTGGGCGCGACGGAACCGGGACTTAACGTCACCCCTCCACTTT; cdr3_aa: CAWARRNRDLTSPLHF
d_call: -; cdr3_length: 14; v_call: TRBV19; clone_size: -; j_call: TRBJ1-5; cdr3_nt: TGTGCCAGTAGTATAGGCGGAGGGGACCAGCCCCAGCATTTT; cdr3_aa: CASSIGGGDQPQHF
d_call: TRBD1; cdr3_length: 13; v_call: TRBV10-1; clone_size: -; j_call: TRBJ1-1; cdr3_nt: TGCGCCAGCAGAGCCGGACAGGGATACGAAGCTTTCTTT; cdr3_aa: CASRAGQGYEAFF
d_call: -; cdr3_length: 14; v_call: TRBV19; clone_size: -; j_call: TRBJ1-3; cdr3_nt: TGTGCCAGTACCCTGGGGCGGACTGGAAACACCATATATTTT; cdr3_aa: CASTLGRTGNTIYF
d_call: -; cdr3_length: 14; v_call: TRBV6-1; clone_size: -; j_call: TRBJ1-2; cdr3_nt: TGTGCCAGCAGTGAAGACGGCAGGAACTATGGCTACACCTTC; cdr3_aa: CASSEDGRNYGYTF
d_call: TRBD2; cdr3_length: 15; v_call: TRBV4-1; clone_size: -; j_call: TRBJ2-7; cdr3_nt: TGCGCCAGCAGCCAACCAACTAGCGGGGCCTACGAGCAGTACTTC; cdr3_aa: CASSQPTSGAYEQYF
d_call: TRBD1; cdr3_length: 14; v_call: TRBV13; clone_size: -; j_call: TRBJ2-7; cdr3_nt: TGTGCCAGCAGCCCCGGACAGGGCACGGACGTGCAGTACTTC; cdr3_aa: CASSPGQGTDVQYF
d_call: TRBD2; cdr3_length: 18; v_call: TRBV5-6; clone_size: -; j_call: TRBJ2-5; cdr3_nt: TGTGCCAGCAGCTTGGCGGGTTGGGCTAGCGGGAGCGGAGAGACCCAGTACTTC; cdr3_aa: CASSLAGWASGSGETQYF
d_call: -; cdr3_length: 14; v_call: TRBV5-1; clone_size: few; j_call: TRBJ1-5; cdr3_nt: TGCGCCAGCAGCCCCTCCCTGGGGACACAGCCCCAGCATTTT; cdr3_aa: CASSPSLGTQPQHF
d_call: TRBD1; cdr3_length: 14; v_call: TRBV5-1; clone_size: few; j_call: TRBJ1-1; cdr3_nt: TGCGCCAGCAGCTCGACAGGGATGGACACTGAAGCTTTCTTT; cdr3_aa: CASSSTGMDTEAFF
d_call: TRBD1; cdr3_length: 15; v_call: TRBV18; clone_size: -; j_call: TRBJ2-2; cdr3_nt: TGTGCCAGCTCACCCTTGACAGGGCAAACCGGGGAGCTGTTTTTT; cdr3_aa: CASSPLTGQTGELFF
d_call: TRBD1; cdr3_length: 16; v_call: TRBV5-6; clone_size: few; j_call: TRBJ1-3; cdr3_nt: TGTGCCAGCAGCCCTGTGGACAGGGGCCTCCGCGACACCATATATTTT; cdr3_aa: CASSPVDRGLRDTIYF
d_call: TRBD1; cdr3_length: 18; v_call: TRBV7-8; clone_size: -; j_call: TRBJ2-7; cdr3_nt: TGTGCCAGCAGCTTACTCCCGCGAGACAGGGGGCGGACCTACGAGCAGTACTTC; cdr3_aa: CASSLLPRDRGRTYEQYF
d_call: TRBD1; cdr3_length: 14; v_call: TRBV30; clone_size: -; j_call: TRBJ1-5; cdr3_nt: TGTGCCTGGAGTACCGGGACAGTCAATCAGCCCCAGCATTTT; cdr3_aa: CAWSTGTVNQPQHF
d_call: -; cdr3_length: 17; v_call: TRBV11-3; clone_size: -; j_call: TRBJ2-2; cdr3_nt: TGTGCCAGCAGCTTAGTCCCGCGGGGCGATCACACCGGGGAGCTGTTTTTT; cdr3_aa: CASSLVPRGDHTGELFF
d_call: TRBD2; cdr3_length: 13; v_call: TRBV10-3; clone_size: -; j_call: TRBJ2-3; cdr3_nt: TGTGCCACTTGGACTAGCGGGAGTGATACGCAGTATTTT; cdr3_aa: CATWTSGSDTQYF
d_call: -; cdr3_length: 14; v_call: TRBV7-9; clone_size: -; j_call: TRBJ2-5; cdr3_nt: TGTGCCAGCGATTGGGACAACAAGGGAGAGACCCAGTACTTC; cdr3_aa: CASDWDNKGETQYF
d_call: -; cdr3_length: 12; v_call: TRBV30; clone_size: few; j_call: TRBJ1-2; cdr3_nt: TGTGCCTGGAGCAGGGGAAGCTATGGCTACACCTTC; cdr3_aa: CAWSRGSYGYTF
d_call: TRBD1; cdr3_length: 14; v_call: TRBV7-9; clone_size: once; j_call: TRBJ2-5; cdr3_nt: TGTGCCAGCAGCAGTGACAGGGGGCGGCAGACCCAGTACTTC; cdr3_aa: CASSSDRGRQTQYF
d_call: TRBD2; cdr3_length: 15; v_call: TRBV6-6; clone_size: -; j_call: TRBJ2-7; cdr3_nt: TGTGCCAGCACCACAAGACTAGCGGGAGCCCACGAGCAGTACTTC; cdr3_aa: CASTTRLAGAHEQYF
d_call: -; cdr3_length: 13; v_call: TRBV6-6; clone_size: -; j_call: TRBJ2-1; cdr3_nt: TGTGCCAGCACCCGGGACTTCTACAATGAGCAGTTCTTC; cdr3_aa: CASTRDFYNEQFF
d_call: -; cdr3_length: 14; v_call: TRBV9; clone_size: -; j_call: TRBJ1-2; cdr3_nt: TGTGCCAGCAGCCCCAGGGGAACTAACTATGGCTACACCTTC; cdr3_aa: CASSPRGTNYGYTF